This T cell receptor beta chain was sequenced in a study of blood T cell repertoires in COVID-19. About the study: Sites in the United States, Italy and Spain provided acute and convalescent COVID-19 samples. Nucleic acid was either cDNA or gDNA, and it came from T cells, B-cell-depleted T cells, or PBMCs.

Libraries were prepared by immunoSEQ multiplex PCR; TCRdb keeps only in-frame clonotypes and omits some of them. Here the sample spans some 120,000 clones, 70% to 85% being singletons. CDR1 is MDHEN, CDR2 SYDVKM, per germline. The CDR3 is 14 amino acids. V lost 6 bases and J lost 10; bases outside the gene matches: 7. The rearrangement links TRBV28 to TRBJ1-6; 9 positions match TRBD1. The sequencing sample was made of peripheral blood. The TCR was taken from a man between 65 and 85 years old with active or convalescent COVID-19. In DNA form, the CDR3 reads TGTGCCAGCAGGGGGGGGACAGGGCGATCACCCCTCCACTTT. It specifies CASRGGTGRSPLHF.